This is a list of T cell receptor beta chains from one sample in a study of blood T cell repertoires in COVID-19. Clones were read by immunoSEQ multiplex PCR, and TCRdb kept only the in-frame ones, dropping some. The table records around 150,000 clones, about 85% of them present only once. The sequencing sample was made of peripheral blood. Receptors were obtained from a woman aged 60-75 years with COVID-19, enrolled during active disease. CDR3s include the opening cysteine and the closing phenylalanine or tryptophan. A D gene is named only where the DNA matches it firmly. Expanded clones are given a class, and other clones once, few, many or no size at all.

TRBJ2-2 TRBV5-1 NA NA TGCGCCAGCAGCCCCCCTACAGGGAACACCGGGGAGCTGTTTTTT CASSPPTGNTGELFF
TRBJ2-3 TRBV24-1 NA TRBD2 TGTGCCACCAGTGATCCGGCTAGCGGGAGGCTTGATACGCAGTATTTT CATSDPASGRLDTQYF
TRBJ1-3 TRBV18 NA NA TGTGCCAGCTCACCACGGAATTCGGGAGGAAACACCATATATTTT CASSPRNSGGNTIYF
TRBJ1-3 TRBV11-3 NA NA TGTGCCAGCAGCTTCGGGGGCTCTGGAAACACCATATATTTT CASSFGGSGNTIYF
TRBJ1-2 TRBV11-2 once NA TGTGCCAGCAGCTTAGATAGAGTGTATGGCTACACCTTC CASSLDRVYGYTF
TRBJ2-5 TRBV5-1 once NA TGCGCCAGCAGCCGAGTCGGGATTCAAGAGACCCAGTACTTC CASSRVGIQETQYF
TRBJ1-1 TRBV10-3 NA NA TGTGCCATCGGCAACACTGAAGCTTTCTTT CAIGNTEAFF
TRBJ1-1 TRBV19 NA NA TGTGCCAGTAGTACATACAGGGCTAACACTGAAGCTTTCTTT CASSTYRANTEAFF
TRBJ2-1 TRBV18 NA TRBD2 TGTGCCAGCTCACCGGAAACTAGCGGGATTGGGTCCTACAATGAGCAGTTCTTC CASSPETSGIGSYNEQFF
TRBJ1-1 TRBV12-3/TRBV12-4 NA TRBD1 TGTGCCAGCAGACCACCGGGACAGGGCGAAGCTTTCTTT CASRPPGQGEAFF
TRBJ2-5 TRBV6-5 NA TRBD2 TGTGCCAGCAGGTTGACTAGCGGTCCGGGGACCCAGTACTTC CASRLTSGPGTQYF
TRBJ1-4 TRBV10-3 NA TRBD1 TGTGCCATCAGTGAGTCGGGGACAGCTAATGAAAAACTGTTTTTT CAISESGTANEKLFF
TRBJ2-2 TRBV19 once TRBD2 TGTGCCAGTAGGTTAGCGGGAACCGGGGAGCTGTTTTTT CASRLAGTGELFF
TRBJ1-1 TRBV6-5 NA TRBD1 TGTGCCAGCAGAGAGACAGGGGGGAACACTGAAGCTTTCTTT CASRETGGNTEAFF
TRBJ1-1 TRBV5-6 NA TRBD1 TGTGCCAGCAGCTTGGTGGGGACAGGGTACGCTGAAGCTTTCTTT CASSLVGTGYAEAFF
TRBJ2-1 TRBV11-2 NA TRBD2 TGTGCCAGCAGCTTACTAGCGGGCTCCTACAATGAGCAGTTCTTC CASSLLAGSYNEQFF